This TCR beta chain stems from a study of CD8+CD57+ T cells in acquired aplastic anemia. Sequencing was done on patients that had shown CD8+CD57+ cell expansion by flow cytometry. Genomic DNA constituted the template upon which TCR beta VDJ and CDR3 profiling was performed. MiXCR, applied by TCRdb to the reads, yields one record per CDR3 protein. Among 90,000 to 150,000 distinct CDR3 sequences listed, over 55% were seen once. This clonotype was picked up many times. Compared with germline, one end of the junction differs, possibly owing to a read error. Sequenced: sorted CD4+, CD8+, or CD8+CD57+ T cells (not recorded which) from PBMCs. The sequence was obtained from a human donor with aplastic anemia.

DNA for the CDR3: TGCGCCAGCAGCGTCGGACCCAGCTCCAACGAGCAGTACTTC. Its protein product is CASSVGPSSNEQYF. The J gene is TRBJ2-7, the V gene TRBV5-1; D gene unclear. CDR1 and CDR2 from the germline V gene are SGHRS and YFSETQ. This CDR3 is built from 14 residues.